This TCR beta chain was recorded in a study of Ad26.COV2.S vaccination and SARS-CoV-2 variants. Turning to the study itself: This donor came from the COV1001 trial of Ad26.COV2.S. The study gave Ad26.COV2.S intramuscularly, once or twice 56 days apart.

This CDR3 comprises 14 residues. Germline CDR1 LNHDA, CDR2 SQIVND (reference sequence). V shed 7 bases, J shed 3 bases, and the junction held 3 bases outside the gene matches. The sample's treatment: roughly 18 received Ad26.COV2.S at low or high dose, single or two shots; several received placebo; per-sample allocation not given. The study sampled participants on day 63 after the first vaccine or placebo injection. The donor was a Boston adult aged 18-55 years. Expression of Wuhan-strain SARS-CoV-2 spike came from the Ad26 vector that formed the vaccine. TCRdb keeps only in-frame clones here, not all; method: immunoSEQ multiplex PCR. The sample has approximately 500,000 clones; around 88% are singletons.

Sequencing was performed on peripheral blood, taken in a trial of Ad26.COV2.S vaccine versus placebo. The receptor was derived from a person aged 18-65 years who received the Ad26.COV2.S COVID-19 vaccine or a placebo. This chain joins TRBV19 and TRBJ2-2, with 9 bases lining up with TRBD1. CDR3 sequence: CASTRTGDTGELFF. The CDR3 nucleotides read TGTGCCAGTACCAGGACAGGGGACACCGGGGAGCTGTTTTTT. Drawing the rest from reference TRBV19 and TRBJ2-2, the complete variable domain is DGGITQSPKYLFRKEGQNVTLSCEQNLNHDAMYWYRQDPGQGLRLIYYSQIVNDFQKGDIAEGYSVSREKKESFPLTVTSAQKNPTAFYLCASTRTGDTGELFFGEGSRLTVL.